Listed below are T cell receptor beta chains from one sample, sequenced in a study of blood T cell repertoires in COVID-19. The method was immunoSEQ multiplex PCR; TCRdb's version includes in-frame clones alone and lacks a portion of them. The table includes under 350,000 clones, 80% to 90% detected once. The sample taken for sequencing was PBMCs or T cells enriched from blood (not recorded which). The source of these receptors is a woman between 40 and 55 years old with acute COVID-19. Each CDR3 is given with its conserved first and last residue. The order of the fields is CDR3 protein, CDR3 DNA, D gene, clone size, J gene, V gene. D genes are given only for firm matches. The size entry is marked missing in some rows and otherwise reads once, few, many or a size class.

CDR3aa: CASSRGGFSGNTIYF
CDR3nt: TGTGCCAGCAGCCGGGGGGGATTCTCTGGAAACACCATATATTTT
d_gene: NA
abundance: NA
j_gene: TRBJ1-3
v_gene: TRBV7-2

CDR3aa: CASSYLASGGLYTF
CDR3nt: TGTGCCAGCAGTTACCTGGCTTCTGGAGGGTTGTACACCTTC
d_gene: NA
abundance: NA
j_gene: TRBJ1-2
v_gene: TRBV6-5

CDR3aa: CASSPFEETQYF
CDR3nt: TGTGCCAGCTCACCTTTCGAAGAGACCCAGTACTTC
d_gene: NA
abundance: NA
j_gene: TRBJ2-5
v_gene: TRBV18

CDR3aa: CASSDGGAVADTQYF
CDR3nt: TGTGCCAGCAGCGATGGGGGGGCGGTCGCAGATACGCAGTATTTT
d_gene: NA
abundance: NA
j_gene: TRBJ2-3
v_gene: TRBV9

CDR3aa: CASSESTTGWNTEAFF
CDR3nt: TGTGCCAGCAGTGAATCAACGACAGGGTGGAACACTGAAGCTTTCTTT
d_gene: TRBD1
abundance: NA
j_gene: TRBJ1-1
v_gene: TRBV2

CDR3aa: CASSPGPWTDNEQFF
CDR3nt: TGTGCCAGCAGCCCAGGCCCCTGGACAGACAATGAGCAGTTCTTC
d_gene: NA
abundance: NA
j_gene: TRBJ2-1
v_gene: TRBV7-2

CDR3aa: CASSRTSAETQYF
CDR3nt: TGTGCCAGCAGCCGCACCTCTGCGGAGACCCAGTACTTC
d_gene: NA
abundance: NA
j_gene: TRBJ2-5
v_gene: TRBV5-4

CDR3aa: CASSGRQGYQPQHF
CDR3nt: TGTGCCAGCAGCGGTAGACAGGGGTATCAGCCCCAGCATTTT
d_gene: TRBD1
abundance: NA
j_gene: TRBJ1-5
v_gene: TRBV7-2

CDR3aa: CASSPARSNQPQHF
CDR3nt: TGTGCCAGCAGCCCTGCACGGAGCAATCAGCCCCAGCATTTT
d_gene: NA
abundance: few
j_gene: TRBJ1-5
v_gene: TRBV3-1/TRBV3-2

CDR3aa: CASSLDGRKVIRSPLHF
CDR3nt: TGTGCCAGCAGCTTGGATGGAAGGAAGGTTATCAGGTCACCCCTCCACTTT
d_gene: NA
abundance: NA
j_gene: TRBJ1-6
v_gene: TRBV5-6

CDR3aa: CASSVEGLETQYF
CDR3nt: TGTGCCAGCAGTGTAGAGGGTTTAGAGACCCAGTACTTC
d_gene: NA
abundance: once
j_gene: TRBJ2-5
v_gene: TRBV2

CDR3aa: CASSRDLAGGKDTQYF
CDR3nt: TGTGCCAGCAGCCGAGACCTAGCGGGGGGCAAAGATACGCAGTATTTT
d_gene: TRBD2
abundance: NA
j_gene: TRBJ2-3
v_gene: TRBV7-9

CDR3aa: CASSYPVAGELFF
CDR3nt: TGTGCCAGCAGTTACCCGGTTGCCGGGGAGCTGTTTTTT
d_gene: NA
abundance: NA
j_gene: TRBJ2-2
v_gene: TRBV6-6

CDR3aa: CASGAGSTEAFF
CDR3nt: TGTGCCAGCGGGGCGGGGTCGACTGAAGCTTTCTTT
d_gene: NA
abundance: NA
j_gene: TRBJ1-1
v_gene: TRBV6-5

CDR3aa: CSVDLGGMDEQYF
CDR3nt: TGCAGCGTTGACCTTGGAGGGATGGACGAGCAGTACTTC
d_gene: NA
abundance: NA
j_gene: TRBJ2-7
v_gene: TRBV29-1

CDR3aa: CACSPEGQRAQHF
CDR3nt: TGTGCCTGCTCCCCTGAGGGTCAGCGAGCCCAGCATTTT
d_gene: NA
abundance: NA
j_gene: TRBJ1-5
v_gene: TRBV6-5

CDR3aa: CASSLVAVPQETQYF
CDR3nt: TGTGCCAGCAGCTTAGTGGCGGTCCCCCAAGAGACCCAGTACTTC
d_gene: NA
abundance: NA
j_gene: TRBJ2-5
v_gene: TRBV7-9

CDR3aa: CATSRDRQGLSYGYTF
CDR3nt: TGTGCCACCAGCAGAGATCGACAGGGCCTATCCTATGGCTACACCTTC
d_gene: TRBD1
abundance: NA
j_gene: TRBJ1-2
v_gene: TRBV15

CDR3aa: CASRPPAGTGELFF
CDR3nt: TGTGCCAGCAGACCTCCTGCCGGGACCGGGGAGCTGTTTTTT
d_gene: NA
abundance: NA
j_gene: TRBJ2-2
v_gene: TRBV6-2/TRBV6-3